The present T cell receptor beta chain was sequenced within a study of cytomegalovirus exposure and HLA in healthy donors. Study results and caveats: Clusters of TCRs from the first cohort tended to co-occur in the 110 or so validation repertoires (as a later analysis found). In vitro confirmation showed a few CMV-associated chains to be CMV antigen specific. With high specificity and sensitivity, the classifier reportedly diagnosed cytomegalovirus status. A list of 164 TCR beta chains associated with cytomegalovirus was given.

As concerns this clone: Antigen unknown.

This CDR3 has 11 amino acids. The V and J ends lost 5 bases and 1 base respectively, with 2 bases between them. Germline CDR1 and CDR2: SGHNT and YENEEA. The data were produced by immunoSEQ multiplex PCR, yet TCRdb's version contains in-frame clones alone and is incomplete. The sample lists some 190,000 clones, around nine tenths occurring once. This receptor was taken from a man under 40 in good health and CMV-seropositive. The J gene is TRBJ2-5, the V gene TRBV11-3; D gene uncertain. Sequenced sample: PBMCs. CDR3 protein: CASSLQETQYF. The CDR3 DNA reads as TGTGCCAGCAGCCTCCAAGAGACCCAGTACTTC.